One sample yielded the 3 T cell receptor beta chains listed below, sequenced in a study of OX40 agonist ivuxolimab in advanced cancers. Libraries were constructed by the immunoSEQ multiplex PCR assay. The source is immuneACCESS, and TCRdb retained only in-frame sequences with V and J called. Part of the clones is not carried over; for the studies checked, unresolved V genes explain less than half of this, and the remainder is unexplained. For this sample there are roughly 100,000 clones; roughly 84% appear just once. Approximately 4.2% of the sample belongs to the ten largest clones. The sample consisted of CD4+ or CD8+ T cells sorted from blood, taken in a trial of the OX40 agonist ivuxolimab. All receptors come from an adult with an advanced solid tumor such as melanoma, head and neck, liver or kidney cancer.

The V and J genes are TRBV7-9 and TRBJ1-2; D perhaps matches TRBD1 (5 bases). The CDR3 is made up of 14 amino acids. Germline CDR1 and CDR2: SEHNR and FQNEAQ (reference sequence). V was cut by 2 bases and J by 0 bases, with 7 bases left in between. The CDR3 sequence is CASSLRQPNYGYTF. CDR3 DNA sequence: TGTGCCAGCAGCTTAAGACAGCCTAACTATGGCTACACCTTC.

This sequence joins TRBV16 and TRBJ1-5; no clear D. CDR1 and CDR2 from the germline V gene are KGHSY and FQNENV. The V and J ends lost 2 bases and 6 bases respectively, with 5 bases between them. The CDR3 contains 12 residues. This CDR3 is CASSQGFQPQHF. The CDR3 region has the DNA TGTGCCAGCAGCCAAGGTTTTCAGCCCCAGCATTTT.

The chain carries TRBV18 and TRBJ1-2; D is undetermined. Trimming took off 6 bases at V and 0 bases at J, with 17 bases between the two ends. Germline V gene data show CDR1 as KGHSH and CDR2 as LQKENI. The CDR3 consists of 16 residues. The CDR3 region has the DNA TGTGCCAGCTCGCTGGTGTACTTGGATCCTAACTATGGCTACACCTTC. This sequence encodes CASSLVYLDPNYGYTF.